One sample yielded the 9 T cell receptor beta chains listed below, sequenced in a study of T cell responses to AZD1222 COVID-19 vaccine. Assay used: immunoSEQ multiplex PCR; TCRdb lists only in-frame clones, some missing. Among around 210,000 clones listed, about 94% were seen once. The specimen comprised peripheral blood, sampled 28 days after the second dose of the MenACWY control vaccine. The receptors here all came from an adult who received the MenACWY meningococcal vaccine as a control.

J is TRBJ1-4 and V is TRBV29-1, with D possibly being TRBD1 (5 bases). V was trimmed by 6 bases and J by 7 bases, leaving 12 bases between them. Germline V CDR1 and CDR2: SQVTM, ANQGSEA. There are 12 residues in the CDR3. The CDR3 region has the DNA TGCAGCGTGACAGTAGAAAGTGAAAAACTGTTTTTT. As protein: CSVTVESEKLFF.

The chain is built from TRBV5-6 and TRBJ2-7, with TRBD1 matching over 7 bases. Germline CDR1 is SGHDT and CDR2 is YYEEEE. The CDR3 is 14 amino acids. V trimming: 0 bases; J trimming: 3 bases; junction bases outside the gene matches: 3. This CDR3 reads CASSLEGGGYEQYF. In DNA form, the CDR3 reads TGTGCCAGCAGCTTGGAAGGGGGCGGCTACGAGCAGTACTTC.

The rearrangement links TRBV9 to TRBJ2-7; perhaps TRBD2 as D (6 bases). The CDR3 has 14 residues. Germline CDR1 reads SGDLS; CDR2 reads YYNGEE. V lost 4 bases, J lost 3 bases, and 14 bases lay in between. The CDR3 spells CASSPRDSYYEQYF. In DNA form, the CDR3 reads TGTGCCAGCAGCCCAAGGGACTCCTACTACGAGCAGTACTTC.

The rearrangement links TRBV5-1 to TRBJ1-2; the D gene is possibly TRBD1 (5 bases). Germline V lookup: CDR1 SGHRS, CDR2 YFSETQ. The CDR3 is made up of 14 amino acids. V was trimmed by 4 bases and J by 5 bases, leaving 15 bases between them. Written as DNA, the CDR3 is TGCGCCAGCAGCGAGACCCAGGGAGTATATGGCTACACCTTC. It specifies CASSETQGVYGYTF.

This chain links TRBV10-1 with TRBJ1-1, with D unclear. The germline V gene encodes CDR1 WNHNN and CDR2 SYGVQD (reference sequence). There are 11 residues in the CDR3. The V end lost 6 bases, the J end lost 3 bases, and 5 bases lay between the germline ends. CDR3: CASRQDTEAFF. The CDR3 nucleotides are TGCGCCAGCAGACAAGACACTGAAGCTTTCTTT.

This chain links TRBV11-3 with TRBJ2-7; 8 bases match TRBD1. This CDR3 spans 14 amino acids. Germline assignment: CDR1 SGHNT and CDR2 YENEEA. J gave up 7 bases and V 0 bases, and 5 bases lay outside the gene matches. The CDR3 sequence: CASSLDQGAREQYF. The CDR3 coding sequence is TGTGCCAGCAGCTTAGATCAGGGGGCGCGGGAGCAGTACTTC.

The CDR3 coding sequence is TGCGCCAGCAGCTCCAAACAGGGGGACTATGGCTACACCTTC. Its protein product is CASSSKQGDYGYTF. The rearrangement joins TRBV5-1 to TRBJ1-2, with TRBD1 identical over 8 bases. Germline V gene lookup returns CDR1 SGHRS and CDR2 YFSETQ. The CDR3 loop spans 14 amino acids. Trimming removed 3 bases from V and 3 bases from J; junction bases left unmatched: 4.

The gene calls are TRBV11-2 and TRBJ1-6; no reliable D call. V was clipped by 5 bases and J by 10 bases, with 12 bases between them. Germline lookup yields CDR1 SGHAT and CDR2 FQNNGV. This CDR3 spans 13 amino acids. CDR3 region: CASSALRESPLHF. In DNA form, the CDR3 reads TGTGCCAGCAGCGCTCTCAGAGAATCACCCCTCCACTTT.

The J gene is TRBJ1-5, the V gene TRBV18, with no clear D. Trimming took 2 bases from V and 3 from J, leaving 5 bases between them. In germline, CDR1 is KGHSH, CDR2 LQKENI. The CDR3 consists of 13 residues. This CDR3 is CASSPLDNQPQHF. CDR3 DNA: TGTGCCAGCTCACCATTGGACAATCAGCCCCAGCATTTT.